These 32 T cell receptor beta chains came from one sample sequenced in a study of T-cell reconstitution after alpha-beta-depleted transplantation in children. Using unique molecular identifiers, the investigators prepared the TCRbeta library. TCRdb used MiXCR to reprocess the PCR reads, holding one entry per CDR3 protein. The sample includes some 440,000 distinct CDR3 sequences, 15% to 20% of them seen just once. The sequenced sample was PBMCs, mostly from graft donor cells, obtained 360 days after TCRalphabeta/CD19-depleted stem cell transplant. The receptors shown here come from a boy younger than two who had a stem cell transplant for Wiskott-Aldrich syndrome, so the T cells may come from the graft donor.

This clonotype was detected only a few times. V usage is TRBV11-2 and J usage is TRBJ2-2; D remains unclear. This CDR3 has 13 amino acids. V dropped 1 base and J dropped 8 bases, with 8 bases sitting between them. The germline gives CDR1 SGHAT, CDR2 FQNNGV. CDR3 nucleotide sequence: TGTGCCAGCAGCTTAGTTTCCCGGGGGGAGCTGTTTTTT. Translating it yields CASSLVSRGELFF.

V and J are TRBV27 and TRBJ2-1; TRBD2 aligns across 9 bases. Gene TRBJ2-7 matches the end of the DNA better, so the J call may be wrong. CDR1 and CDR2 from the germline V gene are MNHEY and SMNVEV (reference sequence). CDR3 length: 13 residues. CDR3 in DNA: TGTGCCAGCGGCGGCGGGAGGGCTTACGAGCAGTACTTC. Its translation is CASGGGRAYEQYF.

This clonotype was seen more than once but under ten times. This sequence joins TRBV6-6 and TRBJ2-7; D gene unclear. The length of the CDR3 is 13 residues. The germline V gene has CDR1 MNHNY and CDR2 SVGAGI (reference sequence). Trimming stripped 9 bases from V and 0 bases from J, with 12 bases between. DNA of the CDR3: TGTGCCAGTACTCCGGACGACTCCTACGAGCAGTACTTC. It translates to CASTPDDSYEQYF.

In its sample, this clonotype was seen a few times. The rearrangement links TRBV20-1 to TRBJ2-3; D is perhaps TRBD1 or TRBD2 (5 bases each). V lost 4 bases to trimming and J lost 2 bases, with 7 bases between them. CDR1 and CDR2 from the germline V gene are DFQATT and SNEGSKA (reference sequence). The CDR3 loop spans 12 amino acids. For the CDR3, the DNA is TGCAGTGCTATGGGGGACACAGATACGCAGTATTTT. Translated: CSAMGDTDTQYF.

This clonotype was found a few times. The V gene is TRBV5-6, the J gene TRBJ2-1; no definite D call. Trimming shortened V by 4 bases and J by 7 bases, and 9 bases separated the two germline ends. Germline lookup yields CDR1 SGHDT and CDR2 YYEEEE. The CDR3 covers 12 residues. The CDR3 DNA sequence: TGTGCCAGCAGCATGACACGTAATGAGCAGTTCTTC. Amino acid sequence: CASSMTRNEQFF.

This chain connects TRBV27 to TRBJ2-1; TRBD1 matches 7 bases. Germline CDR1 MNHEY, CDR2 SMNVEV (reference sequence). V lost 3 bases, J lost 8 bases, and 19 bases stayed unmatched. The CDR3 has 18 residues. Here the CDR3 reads CASSLAPTGLAKIDEQFF. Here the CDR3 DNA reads TGTGCCAGCAGTTTGGCGCCGACAGGGCTAGCCAAGATCGATGAGCAGTTCTTC.

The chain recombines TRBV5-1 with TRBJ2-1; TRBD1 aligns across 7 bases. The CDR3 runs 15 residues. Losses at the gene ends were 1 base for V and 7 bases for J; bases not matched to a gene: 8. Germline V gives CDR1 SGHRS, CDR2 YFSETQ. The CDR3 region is CASSLRDSRRNEQFF. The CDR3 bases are TGCGCCAGCAGCTTGAGGGACAGCCGTCGTAATGAGCAGTTCTTC. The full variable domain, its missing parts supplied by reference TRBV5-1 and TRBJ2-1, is KAGVTQTPRYLIKTRGQQVTLSCSPISGHRSVSWYQQTPGQGLQFLFEYFSETQRNKGNFPGRFSGRQFSNSRSEMNVSTLELGDSALYLCASSLRDSRRNEQFFGPGTRLTVL.

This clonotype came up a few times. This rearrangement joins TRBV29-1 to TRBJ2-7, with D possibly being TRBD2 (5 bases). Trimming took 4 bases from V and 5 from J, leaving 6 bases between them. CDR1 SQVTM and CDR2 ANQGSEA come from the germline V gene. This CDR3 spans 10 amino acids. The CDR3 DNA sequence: TGCAGCGTTGTCGGGGACGAGCAGTACTTC. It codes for CSVVGDEQYF.

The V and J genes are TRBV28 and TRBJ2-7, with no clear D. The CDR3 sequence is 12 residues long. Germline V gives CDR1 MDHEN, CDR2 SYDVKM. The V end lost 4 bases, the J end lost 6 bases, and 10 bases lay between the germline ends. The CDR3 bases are TGTGCCAGCAGTTCCCGCCTAGGCGAGCAGTACTTC. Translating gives CASSSRLGEQYF.

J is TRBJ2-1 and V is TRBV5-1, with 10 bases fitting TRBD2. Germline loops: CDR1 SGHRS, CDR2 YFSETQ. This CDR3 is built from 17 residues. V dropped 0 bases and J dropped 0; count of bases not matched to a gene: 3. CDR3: CASSLAGLASSYNEQFF. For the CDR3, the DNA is TGCGCCAGCAGCTTGGCGGGACTAGCGAGCTCCTACAATGAGCAGTTCTTC.

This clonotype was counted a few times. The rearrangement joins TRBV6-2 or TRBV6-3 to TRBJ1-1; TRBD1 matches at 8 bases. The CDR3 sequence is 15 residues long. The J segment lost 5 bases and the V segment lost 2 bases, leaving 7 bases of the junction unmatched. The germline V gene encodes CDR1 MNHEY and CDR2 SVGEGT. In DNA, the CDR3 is TGTGCCAGCAGTTACAAACAGGGGGTTTTAACTGAAGCTTTCTTT. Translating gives CASSYKQGVLTEAFF.

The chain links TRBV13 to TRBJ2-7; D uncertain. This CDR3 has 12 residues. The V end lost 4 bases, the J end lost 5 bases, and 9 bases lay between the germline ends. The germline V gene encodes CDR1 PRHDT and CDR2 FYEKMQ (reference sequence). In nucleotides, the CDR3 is TGTGCCAGCAGCTCCCGAGTGAACGAGCAGTACTTC. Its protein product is CASSSRVNEQYF.

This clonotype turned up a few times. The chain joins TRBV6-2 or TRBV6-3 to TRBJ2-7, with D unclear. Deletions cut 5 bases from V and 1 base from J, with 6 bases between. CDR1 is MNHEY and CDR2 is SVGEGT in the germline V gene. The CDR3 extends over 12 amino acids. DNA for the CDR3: TGTGCCAGCAGTAACCCATCCTACGAGCAGTACTTC. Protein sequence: CASSNPSYEQYF.

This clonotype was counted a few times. The CDR3 here is CSARTDSAEQYF. As DNA, the CDR3 is TGCAGTGCTCGGACGGACAGTGCCGAGCAGTACTTC. This rearrangement joins TRBV20-1 to TRBJ2-7, with D perhaps matching TRBD1 (6 bases). In germline, CDR1 is DFQATT, CDR2 SNEGSKA (reference sequence). The CDR3 sequence is 12 residues long. The ends were cut back, 5 bases at V and 6 bases at J, with 14 bases in the middle.

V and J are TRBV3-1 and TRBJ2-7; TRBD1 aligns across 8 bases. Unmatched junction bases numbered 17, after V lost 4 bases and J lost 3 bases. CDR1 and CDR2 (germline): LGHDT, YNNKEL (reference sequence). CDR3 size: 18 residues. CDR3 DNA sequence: TGTGCCAGCAGCCGAACGAACCCACCGGGACAGGCCAACTACGAGCAGTACTTC. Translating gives CASSRTNPPGQANYEQYF.

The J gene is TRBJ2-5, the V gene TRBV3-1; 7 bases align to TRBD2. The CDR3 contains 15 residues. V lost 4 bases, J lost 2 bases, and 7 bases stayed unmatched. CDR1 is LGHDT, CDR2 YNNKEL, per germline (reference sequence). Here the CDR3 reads CASSLLGLNQETQYF. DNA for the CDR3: TGTGCCAGCAGCCTTCTGGGACTAAATCAAGAGACCCAGTACTTC.

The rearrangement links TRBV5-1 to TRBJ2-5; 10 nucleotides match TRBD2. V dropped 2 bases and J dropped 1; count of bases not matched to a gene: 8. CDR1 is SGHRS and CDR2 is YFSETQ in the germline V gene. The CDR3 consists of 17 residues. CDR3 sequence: CASSFRISGGIQETQYF. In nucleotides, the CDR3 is TGCGCCAGCAGCTTCCGGATTAGCGGGGGGATCCAAGAGACCCAGTACTTC. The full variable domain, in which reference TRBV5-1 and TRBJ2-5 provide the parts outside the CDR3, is KAGVTQTPRYLIKTRGQQVTLSCSPISGHRSVSWYQQTPGQGLQFLFEYFSETQRNKGNFPGRFSGRQFSNSRSEMNVSTLELGDSALYLCASSFRISGGIQETQYFGPGTRLLVL.

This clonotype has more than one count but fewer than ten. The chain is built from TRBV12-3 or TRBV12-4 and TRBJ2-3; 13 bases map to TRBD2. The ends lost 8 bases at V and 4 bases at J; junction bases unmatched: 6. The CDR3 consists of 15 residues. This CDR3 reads CASGKTSGRPDTQYF. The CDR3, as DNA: TGTGCCAGCGGGAAGACTAGCGGGAGGCCAGATACGCAGTATTTT.

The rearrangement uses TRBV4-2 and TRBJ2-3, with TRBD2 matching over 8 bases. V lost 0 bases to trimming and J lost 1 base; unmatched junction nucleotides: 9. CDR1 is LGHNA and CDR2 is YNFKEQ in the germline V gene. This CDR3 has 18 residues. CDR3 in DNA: TGTGCCAGCAGCCAAGAAAGGGGGACTAGAACGGGCACAGATACGCAGTATTTT. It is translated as CASSQERGTRTGTDTQYF.

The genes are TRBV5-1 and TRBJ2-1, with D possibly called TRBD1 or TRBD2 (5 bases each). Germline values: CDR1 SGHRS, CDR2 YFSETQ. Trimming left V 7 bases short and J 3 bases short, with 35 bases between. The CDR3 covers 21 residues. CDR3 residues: CASSRRGPRNPWTWGYNEQFF. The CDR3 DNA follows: TGCGCCAGCTCCCGTAGGGGCCCGAGAAACCCATGGACTTGGGGCTACAATGAGCAGTTCTTC.

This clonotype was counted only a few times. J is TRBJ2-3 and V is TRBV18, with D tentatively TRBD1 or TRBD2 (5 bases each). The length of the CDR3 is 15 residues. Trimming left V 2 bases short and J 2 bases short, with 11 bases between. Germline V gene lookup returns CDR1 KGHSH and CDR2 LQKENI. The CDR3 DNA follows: TGTGCCAGCTCACCATCTGGGACCCTCACAGATACGCAGTATTTT. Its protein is CASSPSGTLTDTQYF.

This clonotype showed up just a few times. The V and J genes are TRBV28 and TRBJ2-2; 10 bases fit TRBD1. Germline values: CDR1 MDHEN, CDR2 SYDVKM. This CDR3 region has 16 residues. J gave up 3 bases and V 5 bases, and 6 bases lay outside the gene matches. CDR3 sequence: CASSRDRGRDTGELFF. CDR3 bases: TGTGCCAGCAGTCGAGACAGGGGGCGCGACACCGGGGAGCTGTTTTTT.

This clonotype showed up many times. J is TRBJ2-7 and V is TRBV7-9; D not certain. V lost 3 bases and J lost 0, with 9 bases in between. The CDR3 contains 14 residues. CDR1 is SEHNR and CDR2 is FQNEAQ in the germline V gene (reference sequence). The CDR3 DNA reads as TGTGCCAGCAGCTTTGGCGGAAGCTCCTACGAGCAGTACTTC. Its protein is CASSFGGSSYEQYF.

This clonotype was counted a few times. CDR3 amino acids: CASSETLSGTDTQYF. The CDR3 DNA reads as TGTGCCAGCAGTGAAACTCTCTCTGGCACAGATACGCAGTATTTT. The chain recombines TRBV25-1 with TRBJ2-3; D is unresolved. Germline CDR1 reads MGHDK; CDR2 reads SYGVNS. This CDR3 has 15 amino acids. Between the trimmed V and J ends, which lost 2 bases and 1 base, there was a span of 10 bases.

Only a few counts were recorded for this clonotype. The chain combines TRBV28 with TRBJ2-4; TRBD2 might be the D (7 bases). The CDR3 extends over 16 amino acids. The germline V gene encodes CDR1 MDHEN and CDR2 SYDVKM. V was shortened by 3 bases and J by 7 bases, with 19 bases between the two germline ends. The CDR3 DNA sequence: TGTGCCAGCAGTTTCATATTCGGGAGGAGGGGGAACATTCAGTACTTC. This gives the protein CASSFIFGRRGNIQYF.

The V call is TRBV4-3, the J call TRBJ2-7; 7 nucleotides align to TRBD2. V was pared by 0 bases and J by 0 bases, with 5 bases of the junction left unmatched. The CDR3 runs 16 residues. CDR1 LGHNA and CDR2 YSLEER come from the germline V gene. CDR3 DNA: TGCGCCAGCAGCCAAGATCCGAGCGGGATCTCCTACGAGCAGTACTTC. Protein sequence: CASSQDPSGISYEQYF.

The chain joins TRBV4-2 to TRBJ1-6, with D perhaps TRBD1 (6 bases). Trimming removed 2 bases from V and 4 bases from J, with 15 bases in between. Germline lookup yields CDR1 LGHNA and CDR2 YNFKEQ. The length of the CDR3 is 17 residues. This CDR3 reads CASSQFSGQIYNSPLHF. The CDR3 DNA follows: TGTGCCAGCAGCCAATTCAGTGGACAGATTTATAATTCACCCCTCCACTTT.

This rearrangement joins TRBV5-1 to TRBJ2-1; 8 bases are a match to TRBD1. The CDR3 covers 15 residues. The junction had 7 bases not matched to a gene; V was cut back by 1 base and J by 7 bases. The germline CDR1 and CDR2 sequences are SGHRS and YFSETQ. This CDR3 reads CASSLRQGAGNEQFF. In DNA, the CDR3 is TGCGCCAGCAGCTTGAGGCAGGGGGCTGGGAATGAGCAGTTCTTC.

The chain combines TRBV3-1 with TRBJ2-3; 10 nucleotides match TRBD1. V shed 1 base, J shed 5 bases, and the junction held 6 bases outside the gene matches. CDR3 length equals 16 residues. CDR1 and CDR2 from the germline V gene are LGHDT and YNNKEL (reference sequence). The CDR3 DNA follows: TGTGCCAGCAGCCAAGCCCATGGACAGGGGGAAGATACGCAGTATTTT. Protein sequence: CASSQAHGQGEDTQYF.

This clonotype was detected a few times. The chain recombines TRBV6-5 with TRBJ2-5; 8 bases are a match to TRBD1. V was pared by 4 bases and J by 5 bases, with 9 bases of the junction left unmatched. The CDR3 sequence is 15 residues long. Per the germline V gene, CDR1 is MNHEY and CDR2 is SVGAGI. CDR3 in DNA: TGTGCCAGCAGTTTCCCCAGGGGGCCACGGGAGACCCAGTACTTC. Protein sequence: CASSFPRGPRETQYF.

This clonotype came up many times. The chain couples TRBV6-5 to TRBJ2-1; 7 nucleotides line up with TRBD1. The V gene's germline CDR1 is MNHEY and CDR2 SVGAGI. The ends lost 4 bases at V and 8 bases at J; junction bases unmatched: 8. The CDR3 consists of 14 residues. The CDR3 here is CASSSGTAWDEQFF. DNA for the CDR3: TGTGCCAGCAGTTCAGGGACAGCGTGGGATGAGCAGTTCTTC.

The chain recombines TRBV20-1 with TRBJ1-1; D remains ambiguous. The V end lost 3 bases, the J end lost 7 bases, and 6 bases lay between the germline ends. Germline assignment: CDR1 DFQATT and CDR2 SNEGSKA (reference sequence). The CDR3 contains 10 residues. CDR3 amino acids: CSASSDEAFF. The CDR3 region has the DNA TGCAGTGCTAGTTCCGATGAAGCTTTCTTT.